The 16 T cell receptor beta chains in this list originate from one sample, sequenced in a study of T cell responses to AZD1222 COVID-19 vaccine. The repertoire was sequenced with immunoSEQ multiplex PCR; TCRdb's copy has only in-frame clones and lacks some. This table holds roughly 91,000 clones, approximately 89% found once. The material was peripheral blood, obtained on day 0 of AZD1222 vaccination. The receptors derive from an adult in good health.

This chain uses TRBV5-6 with TRBJ2-7, with 13 positions matching TRBD2. Germline CDR1 is SGHDT and CDR2 is YYEEEE. The J segment lost 3 bases and the V segment lost 4 bases, leaving 4 bases of the junction unmatched. This CDR3 comprises 15 residues. The CDR3 loop is CASSPTSGRVYEQYF. DNA of the CDR3: TGTGCCAGCAGCCCCACTAGCGGGAGGGTCTACGAGCAGTACTTC.

This chain links TRBV24-1 with TRBJ2-2; D call uncertain. Germline-derived CDR1 and CDR2 are KGHDR and SFDVKD. V gave up 4 bases and J gave up 8 bases, with 10 bases separating them. This CDR3 region has 13 residues. The CDR3 loop reads CATSEGLAGELFF. DNA for the CDR3: TGTGCCACCAGTGAGGGGTTGGCGGGGGAGCTGTTTTTT.

The chain recombines TRBV10-1 with TRBJ1-6; D is uncertain. CDR1 is WNHNN, CDR2 SYGVQD, per germline (reference sequence). This CDR3 has 15 residues. V gave up 2 bases and J gave up 10 bases, with 15 bases separating them. The CDR3 loop reads CASSEMADRRSPLHF. The DNA for the CDR3 is TGCGCCAGCAGTGAGATGGCCGACCGACGGTCACCCCTCCACTTT.

The V call is TRBV18, the J call TRBJ1-3; 7 bases line up with TRBD1. Unmatched junction bases numbered 8, after V lost 3 bases and J lost 0 bases. Per the germline V gene, CDR1 is KGHSH and CDR2 is LQKENI. The length of the CDR3 is 17 residues. The CDR3 protein is CASSPNRGKSSGNTIYF. The CDR3 DNA follows: TGTGCCAGCTCACCGAACAGGGGCAAAAGCTCTGGAAACACCATATATTTT.

The chain recombines TRBV9 with TRBJ2-1, with no clear D. The CDR3 runs 16 residues. V lost 0 bases, J lost 0 bases, and 10 bases lay in between. Germline V gene lookup returns CDR1 SGDLS and CDR2 YYNGEE. CDR3 protein: CASSVGQRSSYNEQFF. The CDR3 DNA reads as TGTGCCAGCAGCGTAGGGCAGCGCAGCTCCTACAATGAGCAGTTCTTC.

J is TRBJ2-3 and V is TRBV2, with 13 nucleotides matching TRBD2. Germline V CDR1 and CDR2: SNHLY, FYNNEI. The junction had 6 bases not matched to a gene; V was cut back by 7 bases and J by 5 bases. The CDR3 covers 15 residues. The CDR3 spells CASTPGTSGVDTQYF. CDR3 coding DNA: TGTGCCAGCACTCCCGGGACTAGCGGGGTAGATACGCAGTATTTT.

The chain recombines TRBV18 with TRBJ2-3, with TRBD1 as a possible D gene (7 bases). CDR3 size: 14 residues. Germline lookup yields CDR1 KGHSH and CDR2 LQKENI. The V gene lost 1 base and the J gene lost 5 bases, with 10 bases spanning the gap. The CDR3 bases are TGTGCCAGCTCACCACGGAGGGGGCAAGATACGCAGTATTTT. Translated: CASSPRRGQDTQYF. The entire variable domain, with the rest obtained from reference TRBV18 and TRBJ2-3, is as follows: NAGVMQNPRHLVRRRGQEARLRCSPMKGHSHVYWYRQLPEEGLKFMVYLQKENIIDESGMPKERFSAEFPKEGPSILRIQQVVRGDSAAYFCASSPRRGQDTQYFGPGTRLTVL.

CDR3 amino acids: CASRPTTPERRSQYF. In DNA form, the CDR3 reads TGTGCCAGCAGACCCACCACGCCCGAGAGGAGGTCGCAGTATTTT. The chain employs TRBV6-5 and TRBJ2-3; a weak D match, TRBD2 (5 bases). Germline assignment: CDR1 MNHEY and CDR2 SVGAGI. This CDR3 has 15 amino acids. The V end was cut by 6 bases, the J end by 10 bases, with 23 bases between.

The rearrangement links TRBV5-8 to TRBJ1-6; TRBD1 aligns across 7 bases. V was pared by 2 bases and J by 7 bases, with 6 bases of the junction left unmatched. This CDR3 spans 15 amino acids. Germline-derived CDR1 and CDR2 are SGHTS and YDEGEE. The CDR3 DNA reads TGTGCCAGCAGCTTACGGACAGGTGGGAATTCACCCCTCCACTTT. It specifies CASSLRTGGNSPLHF.

This clone has only a few counts. CDR3 in amino acids: CASSYSKSTGYGYTF. CDR3 bases: TGTGCCAGCAGTTACTCGAAATCGACAGGGTATGGCTACACCTTC. The V and J genes are TRBV6-5 and TRBJ1-2; 7 positions match TRBD1. The V and J ends lost 0 bases and 5 bases, in that order; junction bases with no gene match: 6. This CDR3 contains 15 residues. The germline V gene has CDR1 MNHEY and CDR2 SVGAGI.

V and J are TRBV7-9 and TRBJ1-1; D is perhaps TRBD1 (5 bases). The germline CDR1 and CDR2 sequences are SEHNR and FQNEAQ (reference sequence). V was clipped by 5 bases and J by 4 bases, with 11 bases between them. The CDR3 loop spans 13 amino acids. The CDR3 bases are TGTGCCAGCAGCCCCTCGGGACCCACTGAAGCTTTCTTT. The encoded protein is CASSPSGPTEAFF.

CDR3 protein: CAWSRQATNEKLFF. The DNA for the CDR3 is TGTGCCTGGAGCAGACAGGCAACTAATGAAAAACTGTTTTTT. This rearrangement joins TRBV30 to TRBJ1-4, with D tentatively TRBD1 (6 bases). The germline V gene has CDR1 GTSNPN and CDR2 SVGIG (reference sequence). This CDR3 region has 14 residues. The V end lost 3 bases, the J end lost 0 bases, and 8 bases lay between the germline ends.

V usage is TRBV28 and J usage is TRBJ2-7, with TRBD1 as a possible D gene (6 bases). Germline CDR1 reads MDHEN; CDR2 reads SYDVKM. With 8 bases removed from V and 2 bases from J, the gap between germline ends came to 13 bases. CDR3 length equals 13 residues. The CDR3 protein is CASSGTPTYEQYF. CDR3 nucleotide sequence: TGTGCCAGCTCCGGGACACCTACCTACGAGCAGTACTTC.

This clone was seen just once. The chain joins TRBV7-8 to TRBJ2-7, with TRBD2 identical over 12 bases. Trimming removed 5 bases from V and 5 bases from J; junction bases left unmatched: 4. Germline values: CDR1 SGHVS, CDR2 FQNEAQ. The CDR3 spans 14 residues. This CDR3 is CASSKTSGSHEQYF. The DNA for the CDR3 is TGTGCCAGCAGCAAGACTAGCGGGAGCCACGAGCAGTACTTC.

This chain connects TRBV19 to TRBJ2-3; TRBD1 agrees at 10 bases. The V gene's germline CDR1 is LNHDA and CDR2 SQIVND (reference sequence). The CDR3 contains 15 residues. V trimming: 5 bases; J trimming: 2 bases; junction bases outside the gene matches: 4. CDR3 nucleotides: TGTGCCAGTAGTCCGGGACAGGGGCTCACAGATACGCAGTATTTT. It codes for CASSPGQGLTDTQYF. The whole variable domain, filled in from reference TRBV19 and TRBJ2-3, reads DGGITQSPKYLFRKEGQNVTLSCEQNLNHDAMYWYRQDPGQGLRLIYYSQIVNDFQKGDIAEGYSVSREKKESFPLTVTSAQKNPTAFYLCASSPGQGLTDTQYFGPGTRLTVL.

V and J are TRBV19 and TRBJ2-2; D call uncertain. Trimming left V 5 bases short and J 2 bases short, with 6 bases between. CDR1 is LNHDA, CDR2 SQIVND, per germline (reference sequence). The CDR3 has 13 residues. CDR3 amino acids: CASSDANTGELFF. For the CDR3, the DNA is TGTGCCAGTAGTGACGCCAACACCGGGGAGCTGTTTTTT.